This T cell receptor beta chain stems from a study of OX40 agonist ivuxolimab in advanced cancers. Study as a whole: It was ivuxolimab, an agonistic anti-OX40 (CD134) antibody, that patients were treated with. Findings and limits, study-wide: Part of the nonresponder group also had normalized T-cell clonal expansion that was low. Compared with CD4+, CD8+ T cells on average had more expanded clones.

A remark on this clone: Its specificity is not known.

The CDR3 has 15 residues. J lost 2 bases, V lost 0 bases, and 6 bases had no gene match. CDR1 SQVTM and CDR2 ANQGSEA come from the germline V gene. The repertoire was sequenced with immunoSEQ multiplex PCR; TCRdb's copy has only in-frame clones and lacks some. The sample has about 50,000 clones, 75% to 85% seen once. Sampled blood was obtained at baseline, cycle 4 day 1, and cycle 7 day 1. The sequence was obtained from an adult with an advanced solid tumor such as melanoma, head and neck, liver or kidney cancer. This rearrangement joins TRBV29-1 to TRBJ1-2; the match to TRBD1 covers 7 bases. Source: CD4+ or CD8+ T cells sorted from blood, taken in a trial of the OX40 agonist ivuxolimab. The CDR3 region has the DNA TGCAGCGTTGAAGAAAGGGGCAGGGGGAACTATGGCTACACCTTC. It codes for CSVEERGRGNYGYTF.